A selection of T cell receptor beta chains follows, all from one sample in a study of somatic mutations in cytotoxic T cells in rheumatoid arthritis. Sequencing was performed with immunoSEQ multiplex PCR; in TCRdb, only in-frame clones are kept and a portion is missing. The sample carries 8,000 or so clones, about 70% recorded once. The sample was CD8+ T cells sorted from blood. The receptors stem from an adult with rheumatoid arthritis. The CDR3 runs from the conserved cysteine through the conserved F or W. D genes are given only for firm matches. Clone size appears in some rows only: once, few, many, or a class for an expanded clone.

clone size: .
V gene: TRBV28
J gene: TRBJ2-7
D gene: .
CDR3 protein: CASSENYEQYF
CDR3 DNA: TGTGCCAGCAGCGAAAATTACGAGCAGTACTTC

clone size: .
V gene: TRBV5-1
J gene: TRBJ2-7
D gene: .
CDR3 protein: CASSLGGISPYEQYF
CDR3 DNA: TGCGCCAGCAGCCTGGGCGGCATCTCCCCCTACGAGCAGTACTTC

clone size: few
V gene: TRBV2
J gene: TRBJ2-2
D gene: TRBD1
CDR3 protein: CASSLPLPGTGGTQDGELFF
CDR3 DNA: TGTGCCAGCAGCCTCCCGTTGCCCGGGACAGGGGGCACGCAGGACGGGGAGCTGTTTTTT

clone size: .
V gene: TRBV11-2
J gene: TRBJ1-6
D gene: .
CDR3 protein: CASSLDTYSPLHF
CDR3 DNA: TGTGCCAGCAGCTTAGACACTTATTCACCCCTCCACTTT

clone size: .
V gene: TRBV15
J gene: TRBJ1-4
D gene: .
CDR3 protein: CATSRDPPRQLNEKLFF
CDR3 DNA: TGTGCCACCAGCAGAGATCCGCCGAGACAACTGAATGAAAAACTGTTTTTT

clone size: .
V gene: TRBV10-1
J gene: TRBJ2-7
D gene: TRBD1
CDR3 protein: CASSEGTGTYEQYF
CDR3 DNA: TGCGCCAGCAGTGAGGGGACAGGGACCTACGAGCAGTACTTC

clone size: few
V gene: TRBV6-1
J gene: TRBJ1-4
D gene: .
CDR3 protein: CASSEGPAVEKLFF
CDR3 DNA: TGTGCCAGCAGTGAAGGGCCGGCGGTTGAAAAACTGTTTTTT

clone size: .
V gene: TRBV5-1
J gene: TRBJ2-7
D gene: .
CDR3 protein: CASARGAGTYEQYF
CDR3 DNA: TGCGCCAGCGCGAGGGGGGCTGGAACCTACGAGCAGTACTTC

clone size: .
V gene: TRBV19
J gene: TRBJ2-7
D gene: TRBD2
CDR3 protein: CASSHGEGYEQYF
CDR3 DNA: TGTGCCAGTAGTCACGGGGAGGGCTACGAGCAGTACTTC

clone size: .
V gene: TRBV7-9
J gene: TRBJ2-3
D gene: .
CDR3 protein: CASSPPLGGGTDTQYF
CDR3 DNA: TGTGCCAGCAGCCCCCCGCTCGGAGGAGGCACAGATACGCAGTATTTT

clone size: .
V gene: TRBV28
J gene: TRBJ2-1
D gene: .
CDR3 protein: CASSLMAYNEQFF
CDR3 DNA: TGTGCCAGCAGTTTAATGGCCTACAATGAGCAGTTCTTC

clone size: .
V gene: TRBV7-2
J gene: TRBJ2-1
D gene: .
CDR3 protein: CASSLGGTLYNEQFF
CDR3 DNA: TGTGCCAGCAGCTTAGGTGGGACCTTGTACAATGAGCAGTTCTTC

clone size: .
V gene: TRBV5-4
J gene: TRBJ2-3
D gene: .
CDR3 protein: CASRQNSDTQYF
CDR3 DNA: TGTGCCAGCAGACAAAATTCAGATACGCAGTATTTT

clone size: .
V gene: TRBV5-4
J gene: TRBJ2-5
D gene: TRBD2
CDR3 protein: CASSLGAGGGETQYF
CDR3 DNA: TGTGCCAGCAGCTTGGGAGCGGGAGGGGGTGAGACCCAGTACTTC

clone size: .
V gene: TRBV5-1
J gene: TRBJ2-1
D gene: TRBD2
CDR3 protein: CASTHGLAGDNEQFF
CDR3 DNA: TGCGCCAGCACCCATGGGCTAGCGGGAGATAATGAGCAGTTCTTC

clone size: once
V gene: TRBV7-9
J gene: TRBJ1-2
D gene: .
CDR3 protein: CASSYPQDPNYGYTF
CDR3 DNA: TGTGCCAGCAGCTATCCACAGGACCCGAACTATGGCTACACCTTC

clone size: .
V gene: TRBV27
J gene: TRBJ2-7
D gene: TRBD2
CDR3 protein: CASSLFSGDLPSEQYF
CDR3 DNA: TGTGCCAGCAGTTTATTTAGCGGGGACCTCCCATCCGAGCAGTACTTC

clone size: few
V gene: TRBV27
J gene: TRBJ1-5
D gene: TRBD1
CDR3 protein: CASSLSGQGLQPQHF
CDR3 DNA: TGTGCCAGCAGTTTATCGGGACAGGGTTTACAGCCCCAGCATTTT

clone size: few
V gene: TRBV27
J gene: TRBJ2-7
D gene: .
CDR3 protein: CASSLPYEQYF
CDR3 DNA: TGTGCCAGCAGTTTACCCTACGAGCAGTACTTC

clone size: .
V gene: TRBV5-1
J gene: TRBJ2-7
D gene: TRBD1
CDR3 protein: CASSSGTASYEQYF
CDR3 DNA: TGCGCCAGCAGCTCCGGGACAGCATCCTACGAGCAGTACTTC

clone size: .
V gene: TRBV5-1
J gene: TRBJ2-2
D gene: .
CDR3 protein: CASTETVMGTGELFF
CDR3 DNA: TGCGCCAGCACCGAGACAGTGATGGGCACCGGGGAGCTGTTTTTT

clone size: .
V gene: TRBV29-1
J gene: TRBJ2-7
D gene: TRBD2
CDR3 protein: CSVEVRGDYEQYF
CDR3 DNA: TGCAGCGTTGAGGTTCGGGGGGACTACGAGCAGTACTTC

clone size: few
V gene: TRBV6-1
J gene: TRBJ2-7
D gene: .
CDR3 protein: CASSEKQVLPEQYF
CDR3 DNA: TGTGCCAGCAGTGAAAAACAGGTTTTGCCCGAGCAGTACTTC

clone size: .
V gene: TRBV5-8
J gene: TRBJ1-3
D gene: TRBD1
CDR3 protein: CASSADRAGNTIYF
CDR3 DNA: TGTGCCAGCAGCGCAGACAGGGCTGGAAACACCATATATTTT

clone size: once
V gene: TRBV7-3
J gene: TRBJ2-2
D gene: TRBD2
CDR3 protein: CASSSREAGELFF
CDR3 DNA: TGTGCCAGCAGCTCTCGGGAGGCCGGGGAGCTGTTTTTT

clone size: once
V gene: TRBV5-1
J gene: TRBJ2-1
D gene: .
CDR3 protein: CASSTSLLDEQFF
CDR3 DNA: TGCGCCAGCAGCACGTCCCTCTTGGATGAGCAGTTCTTC

clone size: .
V gene: TRBV5-5
J gene: TRBJ1-1
D gene: TRBD1
CDR3 protein: CASSTGTGHMNTEAFF
CDR3 DNA: TGTGCCAGCAGCACCGGGACAGGGCACATGAACACTGAAGCTTTCTTT

clone size: .
V gene: TRBV5-1
J gene: TRBJ2-1
D gene: .
CDR3 protein: CASSLASEQFF
CDR3 DNA: TGCGCCAGCAGCTTGGCGAGTGAGCAGTTCTTC

clone size: .
V gene: TRBV5-1
J gene: TRBJ1-1
D gene: .
CDR3 protein: CASSLGWGEEAFF
CDR3 DNA: TGCGCCAGCAGCTTGGGGTGGGGGGAAGAAGCTTTCTTT

clone size: .
V gene: TRBV30
J gene: TRBJ1-5
D gene: .
CDR3 protein: CAWSRQNNQPQHF
CDR3 DNA: TGTGCCTGGAGCCGACAGAATAATCAGCCCCAGCATTTT

clone size: .
V gene: TRBV6-4
J gene: TRBJ2-3
D gene: .
CDR3 protein: CASSEKYWNQGSSTDTQYF
CDR3 DNA: TGTGCCAGCAGTGAGAAGTATTGGAACCAGGGATCTAGCACAGATACGCAGTATTTT

clone size: few
V gene: TRBV30
J gene: TRBJ1-2
D gene: .
CDR3 protein: CAWSGGDYGYTF
CDR3 DNA: TGTGCCTGGAGTGGCGGAGACTATGGCTACACCTTC

clone size: .
V gene: TRBV4-3
J gene: TRBJ2-5
D gene: .
CDR3 protein: CASSQGLGELETQYF
CDR3 DNA: TGCGCCAGCAGCCAAGGCTTAGGGGAATTGGAGACCCAGTACTTC

clone size: .
V gene: TRBV11-3
J gene: TRBJ2-6
D gene: .
CDR3 protein: CASSLGGGANVLTF
CDR3 DNA: TGTGCCAGCAGCTTGGGGGGTGGGGCCAACGTCCTGACTTTC

clone size: .
V gene: TRBV5-6
J gene: TRBJ1-2
D gene: TRBD1
CDR3 protein: CASSLMGRGNYGYTF
CDR3 DNA: TGTGCCAGCAGCTTGATGGGCAGGGGGAACTATGGCTACACCTTC

clone size: once
V gene: TRBV7-3
J gene: TRBJ2-3
D gene: .
CDR3 protein: CASSLLGGTDTQYF
CDR3 DNA: TGTGCCAGCAGCCTACTTGGGGGTACAGATACGCAGTATTTT